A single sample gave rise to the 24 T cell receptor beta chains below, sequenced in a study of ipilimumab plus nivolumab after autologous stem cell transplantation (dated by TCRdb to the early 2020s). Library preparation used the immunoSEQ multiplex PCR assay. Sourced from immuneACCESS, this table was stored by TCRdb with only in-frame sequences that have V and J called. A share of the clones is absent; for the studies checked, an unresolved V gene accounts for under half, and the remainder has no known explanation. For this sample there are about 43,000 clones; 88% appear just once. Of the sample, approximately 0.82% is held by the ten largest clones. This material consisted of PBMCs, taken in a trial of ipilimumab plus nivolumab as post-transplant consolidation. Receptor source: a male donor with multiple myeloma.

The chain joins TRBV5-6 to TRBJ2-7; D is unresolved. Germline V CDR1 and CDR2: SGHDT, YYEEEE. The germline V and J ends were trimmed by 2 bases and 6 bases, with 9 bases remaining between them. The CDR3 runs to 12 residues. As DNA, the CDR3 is TGTGCCAGCAGCTTTGAATTTGGCGAGCAGTACTTC. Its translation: CASSFEFGEQYF.

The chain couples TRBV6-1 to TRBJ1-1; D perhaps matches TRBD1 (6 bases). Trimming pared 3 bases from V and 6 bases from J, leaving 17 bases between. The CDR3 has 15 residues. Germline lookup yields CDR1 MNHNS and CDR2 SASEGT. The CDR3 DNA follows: TGTGCCAGCAGTGACTCCAATTTGGGGGGCGCTGAAGCTTTCTTT. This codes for CASSDSNLGGAEAFF.

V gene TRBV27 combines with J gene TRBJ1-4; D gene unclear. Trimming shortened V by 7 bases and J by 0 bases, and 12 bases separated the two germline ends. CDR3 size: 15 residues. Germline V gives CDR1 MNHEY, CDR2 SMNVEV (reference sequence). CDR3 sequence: CASTPTAATNEKLFF. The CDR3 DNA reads TGTGCCAGCACTCCTACAGCTGCAACTAATGAAAAACTGTTTTTT.

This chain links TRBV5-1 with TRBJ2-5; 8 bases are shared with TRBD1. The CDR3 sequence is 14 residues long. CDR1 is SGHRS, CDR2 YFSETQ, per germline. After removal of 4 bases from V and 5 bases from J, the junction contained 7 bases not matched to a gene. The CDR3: CASSIPGQGETQYF. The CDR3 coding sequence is TGCGCCAGCAGCATCCCCGGACAGGGTGAGACCCAGTACTTC.

The CDR3 DNA sequence: TGTGCCAGCAGCGAGGGTATCGGCAATCAGCCCCAGCATTTT. Protein sequence: CASSEGIGNQPQHF. V gene TRBV7-9 combines with J gene TRBJ1-5; D remains unclear. Germline V gene data show CDR1 as SEHNR and CDR2 as FQNEAQ (reference sequence). The CDR3 sequence is 14 residues long. Trimming shortened V by 5 bases and J by 2 bases, and 10 bases separated the two germline ends. The full variable domain, completed using reference TRBV7-9 and TRBJ1-5, is DTGVSQNPRHKITKRGQNVTFRCDPISEHNRLYWYRQTLGQGPEFLTYFQNEAQLEKSRLLSDRFSAERPKGSFSTLEIQRTEQGDSAMYLCASSEGIGNQPQHFGDGTRLSIL.

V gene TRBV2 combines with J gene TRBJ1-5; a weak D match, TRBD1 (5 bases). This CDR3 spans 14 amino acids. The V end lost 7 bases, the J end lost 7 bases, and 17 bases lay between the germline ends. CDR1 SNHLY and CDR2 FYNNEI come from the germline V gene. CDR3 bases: TGTGCCAGCACCCCGGATTCGGGGGAACAGCCCCAGCATTTT. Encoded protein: CASTPDSGEQPQHF. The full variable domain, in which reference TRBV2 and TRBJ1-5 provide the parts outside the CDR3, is EPEVTQTPSHQVTQMGQEVILRCVPISNHLYFYWYRQILGQKVEFLVSFYNNEISEKSEIFDDQFSVERPDGSNFTLKIRSTKLEDSAMYFCASTPDSGEQPQHFGDGTRLSIL.

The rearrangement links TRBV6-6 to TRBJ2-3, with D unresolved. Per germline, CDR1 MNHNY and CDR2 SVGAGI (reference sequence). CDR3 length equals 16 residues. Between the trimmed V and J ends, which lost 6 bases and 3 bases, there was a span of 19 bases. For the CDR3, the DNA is TGTGCCAGCAGCACCCTCCGCGGAGCGTGGACAGATACGCAGTATTTT. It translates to CASSTLRGAWTDTQYF.

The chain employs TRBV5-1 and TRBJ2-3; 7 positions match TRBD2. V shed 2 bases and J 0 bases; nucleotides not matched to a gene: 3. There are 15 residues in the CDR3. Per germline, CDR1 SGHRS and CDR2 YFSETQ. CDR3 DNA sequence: TGCGCCAGCAGCTTCGGGACTACTAGCACAGATACGCAGTATTTT. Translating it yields CASSFGTTSTDTQYF.

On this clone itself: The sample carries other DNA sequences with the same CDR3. CDR3 sequence (DNA): TGTGCCAGCAGCTTCGGACGAGAGGGAGAGACCCAGTACTTC. It encodes CASSFGREGETQYF. The rearrangement links TRBV5-5 to TRBJ2-5, with D possibly being TRBD2 (5 bases). Trimming removed 2 bases at V and 4 bases at J, with 12 bases between. Germline-derived CDR1 and CDR2 are SGHKS and YYEKEE (reference sequence). CDR3 size: 14 residues.

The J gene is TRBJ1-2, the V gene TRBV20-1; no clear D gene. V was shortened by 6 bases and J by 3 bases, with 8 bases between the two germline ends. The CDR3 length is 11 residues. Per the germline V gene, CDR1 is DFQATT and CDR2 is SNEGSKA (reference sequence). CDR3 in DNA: TGCAGTGCCGAGGGTGACTATGGCTACACCTTC. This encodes CSAEGDYGYTF.

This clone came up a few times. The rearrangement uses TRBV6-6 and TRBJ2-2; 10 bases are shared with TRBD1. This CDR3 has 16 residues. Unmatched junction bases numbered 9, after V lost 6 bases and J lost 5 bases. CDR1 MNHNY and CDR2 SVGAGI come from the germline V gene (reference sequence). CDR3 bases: TGTGCCAGCAGACCCGAGGACAGGGGGGGAACCGGGGAGCTGTTTTTT. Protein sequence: CASRPEDRGGTGELFF.

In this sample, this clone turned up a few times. For the CDR3, the DNA is TGCGCCAGCAGCTTGGTGGGCGGAATAAGCTATGGCTACACCTTC. Translation: CASSLVGGISYGYTF. The chain links TRBV5-1 to TRBJ1-2; D gene uncertain. The CDR3 covers 15 residues. V was trimmed by 0 bases and J by 4 bases, leaving 13 bases between them. Per germline, CDR1 SGHRS and CDR2 YFSETQ.

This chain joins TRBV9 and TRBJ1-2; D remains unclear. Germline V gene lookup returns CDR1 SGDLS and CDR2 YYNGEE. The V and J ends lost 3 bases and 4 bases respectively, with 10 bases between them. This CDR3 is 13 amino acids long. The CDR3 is CASSAGVSYGYTF. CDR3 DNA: TGTGCCAGCAGCGCCGGGGTTTCCTATGGCTACACCTTC. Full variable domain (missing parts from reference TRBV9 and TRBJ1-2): DSGVTQTPKHLITATGQRVTLRCSPRSGDLSVYWYQQSLDQGLQFLIQYYNGEERAKGNILERFSAQQFPDLHSELNLSSLELGDSALYFCASSAGVSYGYTFGSGTRLTVV.

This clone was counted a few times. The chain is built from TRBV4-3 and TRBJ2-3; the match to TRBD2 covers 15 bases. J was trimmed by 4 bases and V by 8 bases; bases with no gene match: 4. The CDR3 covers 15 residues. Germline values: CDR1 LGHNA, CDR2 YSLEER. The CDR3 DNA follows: TGCGCCAGCGGTCGGACTAGCGGGGGGGCAGATACGCAGTATTTT. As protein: CASGRTSGGADTQYF.

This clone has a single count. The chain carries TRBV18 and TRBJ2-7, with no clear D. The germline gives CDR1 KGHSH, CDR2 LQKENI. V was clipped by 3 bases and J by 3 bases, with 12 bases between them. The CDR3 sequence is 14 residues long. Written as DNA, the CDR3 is TGTGCCAGCTCACCGGCCGGGTCTAACTACGAGCAGTACTTC. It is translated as CASSPAGSNYEQYF.

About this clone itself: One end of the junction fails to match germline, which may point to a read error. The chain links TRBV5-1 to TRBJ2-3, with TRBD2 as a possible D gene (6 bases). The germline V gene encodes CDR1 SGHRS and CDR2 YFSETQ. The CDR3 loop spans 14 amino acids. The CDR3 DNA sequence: TGCGTCAGCAGCTTTAGGAGGGGCGGAGATACGCAGTATTTT. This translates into CVSSFRRGGDTQYF.

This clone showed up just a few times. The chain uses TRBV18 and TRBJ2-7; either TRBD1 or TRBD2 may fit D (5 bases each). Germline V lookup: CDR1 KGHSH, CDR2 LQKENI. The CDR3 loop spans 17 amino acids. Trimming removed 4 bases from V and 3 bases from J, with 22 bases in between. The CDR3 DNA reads TGTGCCAGCTCACAGGGTCACGGCAGGGACGAGGTCTACGAGCAGTACTTC. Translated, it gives CASSQGHGRDEVYEQYF.

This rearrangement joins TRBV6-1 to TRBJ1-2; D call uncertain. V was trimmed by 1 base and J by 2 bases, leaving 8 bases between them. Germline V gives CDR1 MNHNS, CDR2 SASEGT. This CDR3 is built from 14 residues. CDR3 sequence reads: CASSEGAGNYGYTF. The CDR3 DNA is TGTGCCAGCAGTGAAGGGGCAGGAAACTATGGCTACACCTTC.

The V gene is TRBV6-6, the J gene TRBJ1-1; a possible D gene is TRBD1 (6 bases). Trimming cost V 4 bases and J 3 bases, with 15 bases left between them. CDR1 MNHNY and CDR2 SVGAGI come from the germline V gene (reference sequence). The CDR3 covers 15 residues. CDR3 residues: CASSSTTGLDTEAFF. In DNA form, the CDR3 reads TGTGCCAGCAGTTCGACAACAGGGTTGGACACTGAAGCTTTCTTT.

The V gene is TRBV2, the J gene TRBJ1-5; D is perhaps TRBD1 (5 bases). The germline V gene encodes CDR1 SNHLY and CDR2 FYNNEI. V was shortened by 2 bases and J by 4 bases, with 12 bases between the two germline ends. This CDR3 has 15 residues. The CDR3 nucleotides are TGTGCCAGCAGTGAAAAGGGGTTGGGGAATCAGCCCCAGCATTTT. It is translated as CASSEKGLGNQPQHF. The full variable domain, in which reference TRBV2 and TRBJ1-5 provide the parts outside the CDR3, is EPEVTQTPSHQVTQMGQEVILRCVPISNHLYFYWYRQILGQKVEFLVSFYNNEISEKSEIFDDQFSVERPDGSNFTLKIRSTKLEDSAMYFCASSEKGLGNQPQHFGDGTRLSIL.

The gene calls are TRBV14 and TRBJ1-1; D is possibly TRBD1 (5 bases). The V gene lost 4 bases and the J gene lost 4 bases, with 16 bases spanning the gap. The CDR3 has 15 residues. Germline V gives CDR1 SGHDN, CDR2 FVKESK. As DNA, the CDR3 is TGTGCCAGCAGCCGTCTAGGGGCCCTCGGCACTGAAGCTTTCTTT. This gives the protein CASSRLGALGTEAFF.

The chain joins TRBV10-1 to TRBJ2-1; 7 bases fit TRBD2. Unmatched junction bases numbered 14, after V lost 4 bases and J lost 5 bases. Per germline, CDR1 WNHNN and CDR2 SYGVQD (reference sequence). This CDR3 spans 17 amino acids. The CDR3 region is CASSGPRTSDTNNEQFF. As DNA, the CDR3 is TGCGCCAGCAGTGGTCCAAGGACTAGTGATACGAACAATGAGCAGTTCTTC.

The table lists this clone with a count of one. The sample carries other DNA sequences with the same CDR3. CDR3 amino acids: CAISEGGGQETQYF. The DNA for the CDR3 is TGTGCCATCAGTGAGGGTGGCGGCCAAGAGACCCAGTACTTC. The V call is TRBV10-3, the J call TRBJ2-5, with D hard to call. CDR3 size: 14 residues. Germline-derived CDR1 and CDR2 are ENHRY and SYGVKD. Trimming took 2 bases from V and 1 from J, leaving 8 bases between them.

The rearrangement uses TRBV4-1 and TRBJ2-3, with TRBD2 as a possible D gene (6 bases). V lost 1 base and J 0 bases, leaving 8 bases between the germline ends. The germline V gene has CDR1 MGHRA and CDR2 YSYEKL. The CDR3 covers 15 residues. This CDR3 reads CASSQGGASTDTQYF. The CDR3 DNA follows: TGCGCCAGCAGCCAAGGCGGGGCTAGCACAGATACGCAGTATTTT.